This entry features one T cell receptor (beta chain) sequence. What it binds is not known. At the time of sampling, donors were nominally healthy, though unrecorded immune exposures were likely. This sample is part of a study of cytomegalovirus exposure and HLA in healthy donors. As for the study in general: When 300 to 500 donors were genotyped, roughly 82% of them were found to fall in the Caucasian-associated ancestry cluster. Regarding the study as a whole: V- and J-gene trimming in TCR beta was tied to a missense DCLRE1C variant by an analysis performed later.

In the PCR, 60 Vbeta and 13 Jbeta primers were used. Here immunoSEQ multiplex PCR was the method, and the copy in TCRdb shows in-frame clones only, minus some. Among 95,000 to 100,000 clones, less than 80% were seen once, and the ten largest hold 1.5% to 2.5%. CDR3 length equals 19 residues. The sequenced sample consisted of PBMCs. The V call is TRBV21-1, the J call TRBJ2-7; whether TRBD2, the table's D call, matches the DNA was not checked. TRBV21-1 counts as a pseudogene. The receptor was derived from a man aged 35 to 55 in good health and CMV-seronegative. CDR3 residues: CASSKNRDRSGGPPYEQYF. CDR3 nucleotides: TGTGCCAGCAGCAAAAACAGGGATAGAAGCGGGGGGCCCCCCTACGAGCAGTACTTC.